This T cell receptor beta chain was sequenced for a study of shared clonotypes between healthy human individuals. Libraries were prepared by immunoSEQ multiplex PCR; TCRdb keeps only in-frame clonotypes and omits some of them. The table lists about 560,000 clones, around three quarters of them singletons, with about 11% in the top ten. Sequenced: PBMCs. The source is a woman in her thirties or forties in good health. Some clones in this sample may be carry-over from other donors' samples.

CDR3 nucleotides: TGCGCCAGCAGCTTGCCTCGCGGACAGGGTCCCGGGGAGACCCAGTACTTC. It translates to CASSLPRGQGPGETQYF. The J gene is TRBJ2-5, the V gene TRBV5-1; 8 bases align to TRBD1. Germline assignment: CDR1 SGHRS and CDR2 YFSETQ. This CDR3 spans 17 amino acids. The trim removed 1 base at V and 5 bases at J, leaving 13 bases unmatched.